Listed here is a single T cell receptor (beta chain). The antigen is undetermined. The data are from a study of radiation and T cells in renal cell carcinoma. This CDR3 spans 13 amino acids. V shed 0 bases and J shed 7 bases, with 7 bases lying between them. Germline CDR1 SEHNR, CDR2 FQNEAQ (reference sequence). Method: immunoSEQ multiplex PCR; TCRdb's copy keeps in-frame clones and lacks some. Of 13,000 to 15,000 clones detected, roughly 60% appear once; the ten largest clones hold under 20%. Treatment indicated: treatment-naive control, cytoreductive nephrectomy. Controls included a few female and fewer than twelve male donors, resected 2011 to 2014. Study results and limitations: Top 100 clonotypes averaged approximately 50% in irradiated versus about 45% in nephrectomy-only tumors.

The TCR sequence derives from a man between 60 and 75 years old with renal cell carcinoma. The chain links TRBV7-9 to TRBJ2-1; D not resolved. The sample here was tumor tissue, taken from a patient whose treatment was nephrectomy without radiotherapy. CDR3 bases: TGTGCCAGCAGCTTAGCGGCCGGAAATGAGCAGTTCTTC. This codes for CASSLAAGNEQFF.